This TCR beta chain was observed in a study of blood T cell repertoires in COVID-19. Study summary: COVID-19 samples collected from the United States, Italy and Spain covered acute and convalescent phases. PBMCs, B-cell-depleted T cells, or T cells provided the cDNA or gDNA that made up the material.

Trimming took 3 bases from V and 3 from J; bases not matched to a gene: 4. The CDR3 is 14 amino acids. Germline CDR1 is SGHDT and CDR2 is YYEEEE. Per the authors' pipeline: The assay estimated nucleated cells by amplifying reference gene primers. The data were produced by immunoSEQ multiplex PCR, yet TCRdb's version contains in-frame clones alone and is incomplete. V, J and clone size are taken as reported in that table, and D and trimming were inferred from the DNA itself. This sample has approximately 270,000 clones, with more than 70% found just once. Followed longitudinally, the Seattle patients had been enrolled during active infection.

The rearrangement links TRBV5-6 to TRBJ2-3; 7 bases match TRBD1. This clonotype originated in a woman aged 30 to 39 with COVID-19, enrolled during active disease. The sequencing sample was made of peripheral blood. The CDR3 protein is CASSWGTATDTQYF. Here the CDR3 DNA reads TGTGCCAGCAGCTGGGGGACAGCTACAGATACGCAGTATTTT. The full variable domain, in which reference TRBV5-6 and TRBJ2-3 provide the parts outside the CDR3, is DAGVTQSPTHLIKTRGQQVTLRCSPKSGHDTVSWYQQALGQGPQFIFQYYEEEERQRGNFPDRFSGHQFPNYSSELNVNALLLGDSALYLCASSWGTATDTQYFGPGTRLTVL.